This T cell receptor beta chain was obtained from a study of blood T cell repertoires in COVID-19. Across the whole study: The United States, Italy and Spain provided the acute and convalescent COVID-19 samples.

Germline V CDR1 and CDR2: MNHEY, SVGAGI. The V and J ends lost 6 bases and 4 bases respectively, with 19 bases between them. This CDR3 contains 15 residues. Produced via immunoSEQ multiplex PCR; TCRdb's table is partial and in-frame only. Here the sample spans roughly 130,000 clones, around 90% being singletons. Patients of the Seattle cohort, enrolled during active infection, were followed longitudinally. The chain recombines TRBV6-5 with TRBJ2-7; the D gene is possibly TRBD2 (5 bases). Source material: peripheral blood. The receptor was isolated from a human donor with COVID-19, enrolled during active disease. The donor label of this sample is uncertain. The CDR3 protein is CASRETTGKWYEQYF. DNA for the CDR3: TGTGCCAGCAGGGAGACGACGGGGAAATGGTACGAGCAGTACTTC.